A single sample gave rise to the 15 T cell receptor beta chains below, sequenced in a study of cytomegalovirus exposure and HLA in healthy donors (dated by TCRdb to the late 2010s). The library was produced with the immunoSEQ multiplex PCR assay. For the multiplex PCR, a mixture combining 60 forward primers for TCR Vbeta segments and 13 reverse primers for TCR Jbeta segments was used. Entries here come from immuneACCESS through TCRdb and include only in-frame sequences with V and J called. Some clones fail to appear in such tables; in the studies checked, an unresolved V gene covers under half of the shortfall, and the cause of the remainder is unknown. In this sample the table shows about 89,000 clones, about 74% of which occur a single time. Of the sample, 3.5% to 4.5% falls within the top ten clones. Sequenced: PBMCs. The receptors were gathered from a young man in good health and CMV-seronegative.

This clone was counted once. This chain links TRBV4-3 with TRBJ2-1, with TRBD1 as a possible D gene (6 bases). The V gene lost 1 base and the J gene lost 8 bases, with 9 bases spanning the gap. In germline, CDR1 is LGHNA, CDR2 YSLEER. CDR3 length equals 13 residues. The CDR3 sequence is CASSQAQGYEQFF. CDR3 DNA: TGCGCCAGCAGCCAAGCACAGGGCTATGAGCAGTTCTTC.

The V and J genes are TRBV5-1 and TRBJ2-3; 11 bases agree with TRBD1. The ends lost 6 bases at V and 5 bases at J; junction bases unmatched: 5. Germline assignment: CDR1 SGHRS and CDR2 YFSETQ. CDR3 size: 14 residues. CDR3 sequence reads: CASTGTGGRDTQYF. CDR3 in DNA: TGCGCCAGCACGGGGACAGGGGGAAGAGATACGCAGTATTTT.

The V gene is TRBV5-6, the J gene TRBJ1-5; D ambiguous. This CDR3 has 13 amino acids. V was cut by 0 bases and J by 6 bases, with 7 bases left in between. From germline, CDR1 is SGHDT and CDR2 YYEEEE. CDR3 in amino acids: CASSLAGFQPQHF. CDR3 sequence (DNA): TGTGCCAGCAGCTTGGCGGGGTTTCAGCCCCAGCATTTT.

The CDR3 DNA sequence: TGTGCCTGGAGTGACAGCGGGAGGGCCACCGGGGAGCTGTTTTTT. Protein sequence: CAWSDSGRATGELFF. The chain joins TRBV30 to TRBJ2-2; 10 bases align to TRBD2. Germline CDR1 and CDR2: GTSNPN and SVGIG (reference sequence). The CDR3 spans 15 residues. V shed 1 base and J 4 bases; nucleotides not matched to a gene: 3.

The CDR3 nucleotides are TGTGCCAGCAGCTTAAACCCCCCCACTTTCCCTGGAAACACCATATATTTT. This encodes CASSLNPPTFPGNTIYF. The chain uses TRBV11-2 and TRBJ1-3; D gene unclear. Trimming removed 2 bases at V and 2 bases at J, with 16 bases between. CDR3 length: 17 amino acids. Germline V gives CDR1 SGHAT, CDR2 FQNNGV.

The J gene is TRBJ1-2, the V gene TRBV19; no firm D call. Per the germline V gene, CDR1 is LNHDA and CDR2 is SQIVND (reference sequence). The V end lost 4 bases, the J end lost 0 bases, and 6 bases lay between the germline ends. The CDR3 totals 13 residues. CDR3 loop: CASSNLTNYGYTF. Written as DNA, the CDR3 is TGTGCCAGTAGTAACTTGACTAACTATGGCTACACCTTC.

The genes are TRBV9 and TRBJ2-1, with 12 bases fitting TRBD2. Per the germline V gene, CDR1 is SGDLS and CDR2 is YYNGEE. V shed 2 bases and J 9 bases; nucleotides not matched to a gene: 9. The CDR3 covers 16 residues. CDR3 residues: CASSVPPSGGAAEQFF. As DNA, the CDR3 is TGTGCCAGCAGCGTTCCCCCTAGCGGGGGGGCGGCTGAGCAGTTCTTC.

This clone was recorded once. This chain connects TRBV18 to TRBJ1-6; no reliable D call. Trimming removed 3 bases at V and 8 bases at J, with 11 bases between. This CDR3 contains 14 residues. The germline gives CDR1 KGHSH, CDR2 LQKENI. In DNA, the CDR3 is TGTGCCAGCTCACCGGGTGTGGAGGATTCACCCCTCCACTTT. Its translation: CASSPGVEDSPLHF.

The table lists this clone with a few counts. Here the CDR3 DNA reads TGTGCCAGCTGGGGACAGAGACTTAATCAGCCCCAGCATTTT. It encodes CASWGQRLNQPQHF. The rearrangement joins TRBV6-1 to TRBJ1-5; 7 nucleotides line up with TRBD1. J was trimmed by 4 bases and V by 8 bases; bases with no gene match: 8. This CDR3 contains 14 residues. Germline V CDR1 and CDR2: MNHNS, SASEGT.

This clone was seen a few times. CDR3 sequence reads: CASSSYRDYSNQPQHF. The CDR3 DNA reads as TGTGCCAGCAGCTCCTACAGGGATTATAGCAATCAGCCCCAGCATTTT. The V gene is TRBV28, the J gene TRBJ1-5, with D perhaps matching TRBD1 (6 bases). This CDR3 comprises 16 residues. Between the trimmed V and J ends, which lost 6 bases and 0 bases, there was a span of 15 bases. The V gene's germline CDR1 is MDHEN and CDR2 SYDVKM.

The chain joins TRBV7-2 to TRBJ2-3, with a weak D call TRBD2 (6 bases). The V gene lost 5 bases and the J gene lost 2 bases, with 17 bases spanning the gap. The CDR3 consists of 16 residues. CDR1 and CDR2 from the germline V gene are SGHTA and FQGNSA. Written as DNA, the CDR3 is TGTGCCAGCAGCCACCAACCCCGGGGGAACACAGATACGCAGTATTTT. This encodes CASSHQPRGNTDTQYF.

The chain employs TRBV6-5 and TRBJ1-3, with D perhaps matching TRBD1 (6 bases). Per the germline V gene, CDR1 is MNHEY and CDR2 is SVGAGI. CDR3 length equals 15 residues. V was trimmed by 6 bases and J by 4 bases, leaving 16 bases between them. For the CDR3, the DNA is TGTGCCAGCAGCCCCCTGGGGGCGAACGGAAACACCATATATTTT. Its translation: CASSPLGANGNTIYF.

The V gene is TRBV14, the J gene TRBJ2-5, with D possibly being TRBD2 (7 bases). V gave up 1 base and J gave up 1 base, with 10 bases separating them. The CDR3 sequence is 15 residues long. Germline V lookup: CDR1 SGHDN, CDR2 FVKESK. CDR3 sequence: CASSQVAGAQETQYF. CDR3 nucleotides: TGTGCCAGCAGCCAAGTTGCGGGGGCCCAAGAGACCCAGTACTTC.

This clone has just one count. CDR3 nucleotide sequence: TGTGCCAGCAGCTGGGCTCCTCACACAGATACGCAGTATTTT. Protein sequence: CASSWAPHTDTQYF. This chain connects TRBV7-6 to TRBJ2-3; D remains unclear. The length of the CDR3 is 14 residues. V was clipped by 4 bases and J by 2 bases, with 10 bases between them. Germline V gene lookup returns CDR1 SGHVS and CDR2 FNYEAQ.

The rearrangement links TRBV6-6 to TRBJ2-7, with D tentatively TRBD1 (5 bases). Per the germline V gene, CDR1 is MNHNY and CDR2 is SVGAGI (reference sequence). This CDR3 is built from 15 residues. V lost 10 bases and J 2 bases, leaving 21 bases between the germline ends. CDR3: CANSAGRTITYEQYF. The CDR3, as DNA: TGTGCCAACTCCGCAGGGCGTACTATAACCTACGAGCAGTACTTC.